Below are 22 T cell receptor beta chains sequenced from a single sample in a study of blood T cell repertoires in COVID-19. TCRdb's copy holds only in-frame clones and misses some; the assay was immunoSEQ multiplex PCR. The sample consists of 140,000 or so clones, approximately 85% of them appearing once. Specimen: peripheral blood. The source of these receptors is a man aged 45-60 years with acute or convalescent COVID-19.

The V and J genes are TRBV24-1 and TRBJ1-5; D perhaps matches TRBD1 (5 bases). The CDR3 consists of 15 residues. CDR1 is KGHDR, CDR2 SFDVKD, per germline. Trimming removed 3 bases at V and 5 bases at J, with 13 bases between. CDR3: CATSDPTGGDQPQHF. As DNA, the CDR3 is TGTGCCACCAGTGATCCCACAGGAGGGGATCAGCCCCAGCATTTT.

This clone was counted once. The rearrangement links TRBV24-1 to TRBJ2-1, with D maybe TRBD1 (5 bases). Germline CDR1 KGHDR, CDR2 SFDVKD. The V end was cut by 9 bases, the J end by 5 bases, with 13 bases between. This CDR3 is built from 13 residues. The CDR3 region is CATRDSFHNEQFF. The CDR3 DNA reads TGTGCCACCCGCGACAGTTTTCACAATGAGCAGTTCTTC.

CDR3 coding DNA: TGTGCCAGCAGTTCCGACAGGGGCCACTACGAGCAGTACTTC. It yields the protein CASSSDRGHYEQYF. The V and J genes are TRBV2 and TRBJ2-7; 8 bases map to TRBD1. Germline V gene sequence: CDR1 SNHLY, CDR2 FYNNEI. V dropped 5 bases and J dropped 3; count of bases not matched to a gene: 6. This CDR3 has 14 residues.

This clone has just one count. The rearrangement uses TRBV5-6 and TRBJ2-7; D is perhaps TRBD2 (5 bases). The germline V gene encodes CDR1 SGHDT and CDR2 YYEEEE. Trimming left V 3 bases short and J 1 base short, with 14 bases between. This CDR3 is built from 15 residues. CDR3 nucleotides: TGTGCCAGCAGCTCGGTGGGAGACTATTCCTACGAGCAGTACTTC. Its protein product is CASSSVGDYSYEQYF.

The chain is built from TRBV18 and TRBJ2-3; the D is unclear. V lost 2 bases and J lost 4, with 4 bases in between. Germline CDR1 reads KGHSH; CDR2 reads LQKENI. The CDR3 sequence is 12 residues long. Written as DNA, the CDR3 is TGTGCCAGCTCACCAAGCCCAGATACGCAGTATTTT. Translation gives CASSPSPDTQYF.

This clone was seen a handful of times. The chain joins TRBV5-1 to TRBJ2-1; 8 nucleotides match TRBD2. Germline loops: CDR1 SGHRS, CDR2 YFSETQ. This CDR3 contains 15 residues. V was clipped by 4 bases and J by 0 bases; unmatched bases: 3. The CDR3 DNA is TGCGCCAGCAGCGAAGCGGGGGCCTCCTACAATGAGCAGTTCTTC. Its translation: CASSEAGASYNEQFF.

J is TRBJ1-2 and V is TRBV24-1, with 8 bases fitting TRBD1. Germline CDR1 reads KGHDR; CDR2 reads SFDVKD. This CDR3 contains 14 residues. The V gene end was trimmed by 4 bases and the J gene end by 4 bases; junction bases not matched to a gene: 4. CDR3 DNA sequence: TGTGCCACCAGTGAGGAGGACAGGGCCTATGGCTACACCTTC. Its translation is CATSEEDRAYGYTF.

Concerning this clone: Within the sample, other DNA sequences also encode this same CDR3. This chain joins TRBV5-1 and TRBJ2-2; the D is unclear. With 0 bases removed from V and 1 base from J, the gap between germline ends came to 4 bases. This CDR3 is built from 14 residues. Looked up from germline, CDR1 is SGHRS and CDR2 is YFSETQ. The CDR3 sequence is CASSLAGNTGELFF. CDR3 DNA sequence: TGCGCCAGCAGCTTGGCGGGGAACACCGGGGAGCTGTTTTTT.

This chain links TRBV6-4 with TRBJ1-6; unclear D gene. Trimming removed 0 bases at V and 10 bases at J, with 16 bases between. The V gene's germline CDR1 is MRHNA and CDR2 SNTAGT. The CDR3 is 16 residues long. CDR3 DNA sequence: TGTGCCAGCAGTGACTCCCAACTAGGAGGATCGTCACCCCTCCACTTT. This codes for CASSDSQLGGSSPLHF.

In this sample, this clone turned up a few times. This chain uses TRBV2 with TRBJ2-7, with 8 nucleotides matching TRBD1. Trimming removed 4 bases from V and 4 bases from J; junction bases left unmatched: 9. Germline CDR1 is SNHLY and CDR2 is FYNNEI. This CDR3 has 15 residues. CDR3 residues: CASSAGIGQGYEQYF. The CDR3 DNA reads as TGTGCCAGCAGTGCTGGTATCGGACAGGGTTACGAGCAGTACTTC.

The J gene is TRBJ2-3, the V gene TRBV19; perhaps TRBD2 as D (5 bases). The germline CDR1 and CDR2 sequences are LNHDA and SQIVND (reference sequence). The V end was cut by 0 bases, the J end by 3 bases, with 7 bases between. There are 14 residues in the CDR3. The CDR3: CASSIDWETDTQYF. The CDR3 nucleotides are TGTGCCAGTAGTATAGATTGGGAGACAGATACGCAGTATTTT.

The rearrangement joins TRBV7-6 to TRBJ2-7; D is ambiguous. CDR3 length equals 14 residues. Germline V gives CDR1 SGHVS, CDR2 FNYEAQ. Deletions cut 1 base from V and 4 bases from J, with 11 bases between. The CDR3 DNA is TGTGCCAGCAGCTTAGTCGTTGGCTTTTACGAGCAGTACTTC. Residues: CASSLVVGFYEQYF.

The rearrangement joins TRBV10-3 to TRBJ2-7; possibly TRBD2 for D (5 bases). Looked up from germline, CDR1 is ENHRY and CDR2 is SYGVKD. This CDR3 comprises 14 residues. V gave up 3 bases and J gave up 3 bases, with 12 bases separating them. CDR3 residues: CAISEAAGGYEQYF. Here the CDR3 DNA reads TGTGCCATCAGTGAAGCAGCAGGAGGCTACGAGCAGTACTTC.

This chain joins TRBV5-4 and TRBJ1-4, with 11 bases matching TRBD1. J lost 8 bases, V lost 0 bases, and 6 bases had no gene match. Per germline, CDR1 SGHNT and CDR2 YYREEE (reference sequence). The CDR3 has 16 amino acids. In DNA, the CDR3 is TGTGCCAGCAGCTTGGCCTTGGGACAGGGGGGCGAAAAACTGTTTTTT. It translates to CASSLALGQGGEKLFF.

This chain joins TRBV29-1 and TRBJ1-2, with D possibly TRBD1 on 6 matching bases. Deletions cut 4 bases from V and 3 bases from J, with 12 bases between. The CDR3 spans 13 residues. Germline loops: CDR1 SQVTM, CDR2 ANQGSEA. The CDR3 loop is CSVGTVGDYGYTF. CDR3 in DNA: TGCAGCGTTGGGACAGTGGGAGACTATGGCTACACCTTC.

This clone was seen a single time. The chain uses TRBV11-2 and TRBJ1-2, with TRBD1 as a possible D gene (6 bases). The CDR3 sequence is 15 residues long. In germline, CDR1 is SGHAT, CDR2 FQNNGV. V gave up 7 bases and J gave up 7 bases, with 22 bases separating them. The CDR3 DNA reads TGTGCCAGCACTTACAGGGTCACTGCGGAATCTGGCTACACCTTC. It encodes CASTYRVTAESGYTF.

This clone was counted once. V gene TRBV27 combines with J gene TRBJ2-3; the match to TRBD1 covers 7 bases. The CDR3 loop spans 13 amino acids. Unmatched junction bases numbered 6, after V lost 8 bases and J lost 4 bases. Germline assignment: CDR1 MNHEY and CDR2 SMNVEV (reference sequence). CDR3 coding DNA: TGTGCCAGCTCGGCAGGGGGTTCAGATACGCAGTATTTT. It translates to CASSAGGSDTQYF.

The rearrangement uses TRBV5-6 and TRBJ1-2; D gene unclear. The germline V gene encodes CDR1 SGHDT and CDR2 YYEEEE. The CDR3 extends over 11 amino acids. The V end was cut by 2 bases, the J end by 4 bases, with 3 bases between. The CDR3 DNA follows: TGTGCCAGCAGCTTCGGCTATGGCTACACCTTC. Its translation: CASSFGYGYTF.

This chain links TRBV5-1 with TRBJ1-1; D is perhaps TRBD1 (5 bases). Trimming cost V 4 bases and J 1 base, with 8 bases left between them. This CDR3 spans 13 amino acids. CDR1 is SGHRS and CDR2 is YFSETQ in the germline V gene. CDR3 nucleotide sequence: TGCGCCAGCAGCGCCACAGGGAACACTGAAGCTTTCTTT. It translates to CASSATGNTEAFF.

This chain connects TRBV12-3 or TRBV12-4 to TRBJ2-1; 7 bases fit TRBD1. The junction had 6 bases not matched to a gene; V was cut back by 5 bases and J by 8 bases. The CDR3 is 13 residues long. The CDR3: CASSTGQWHEQFF. CDR3 coding DNA: TGTGCCAGCAGTACGGGACAGTGGCATGAGCAGTTCTTC.

The chain uses TRBV11-3 and TRBJ1-2, with 7 nucleotides matching TRBD1. V dropped 6 bases and J dropped 6; count of bases not matched to a gene: 7. CDR1 is SGHNT, CDR2 YENEEA, per germline. This CDR3 spans 13 amino acids. The CDR3 protein is CASRRTGADGYTF. CDR3 sequence (DNA): TGTGCCAGCAGACGAACAGGGGCTGATGGCTACACCTTC.

The V call is TRBV12-3 or TRBV12-4, the J call TRBJ2-3; a weak D match, TRBD1 (6 bases). V was pared by 5 bases and J by 5 bases, with 11 bases between. The CDR3 contains 13 residues. CDR3 region: CASSRGTLDTQYF. The CDR3 coding sequence is TGTGCCAGCAGTAGGGGGACCTTAGATACGCAGTATTTT.